One sample yielded the 14 T cell receptor beta chains listed below, sequenced in a study of cytomegalovirus exposure and HLA in healthy donors. It was with 60 Vbeta and 13 Jbeta primers that the PCR ran. TCRdb keeps only in-frame clones here, not all; method: immunoSEQ multiplex PCR. The sample holds some 150,000 clones, roughly 80% seen once. Source material: PBMCs. The origin of the receptors is a female donor in good health and CMV-seronegative.

The chain carries TRBV30 and TRBJ2-3, with 7 bases aligning to TRBD1. Looked up from germline, CDR1 is GTSNPN and CDR2 is SVGIG (reference sequence). The CDR3 spans 13 residues. The trim removed 2 bases at V and 1 base at J, leaving 0 bases unmatched. In nucleotides, the CDR3 is TGTGCCTGGAGTCAGGGGGGCACAGATACGCAGTATTTT. Protein: CAWSQGGTDTQYF. The full variable domain, completed using reference TRBV30 and TRBJ2-3, is SQTIHQWPATLVQPVGSPLSLECTVEGTSNPNLYWYRQAAGRGLQLLFYSVGIGQISSEVPQNLSASRPQDRQFILSSKKLLLSDSGFYLCAWSQGGTDTQYFGPGTRLTVL.

The rearrangement links TRBV18 to TRBJ1-2; D is uncertain. CDR1 is KGHSH and CDR2 is LQKENI in the germline V gene. The CDR3 extends over 13 amino acids. V was trimmed by 3 bases and J by 3 bases, leaving 8 bases between them. CDR3 DNA: TGTGCCAGCTCACCCGGGATGGACTATGGCTACACCTTC. Its protein is CASSPGMDYGYTF.

The CDR3 DNA follows: TGTGCCAGCAGTTACTCGGGACTAGCAGCCGACAATGAGCAGTTCTTC. It codes for CASSYSGLAADNEQFF. The rearrangement links TRBV6-5 to TRBJ2-1; 9 bases map to TRBD2. The CDR3 length is 16 residues. J was trimmed by 5 bases and V by 0 bases; bases with no gene match: 5. CDR1 is MNHEY and CDR2 is SVGAGI in the germline V gene.

This chain links TRBV6-6 with TRBJ1-5; D may be TRBD1 (5 bases). Germline lookup yields CDR1 MNHNY and CDR2 SVGAGI (reference sequence). CDR3 size: 15 residues. V lost 0 bases, J lost 5 bases, and 11 bases lay in between. The CDR3 sequence is CASSYSMVGDQPQHF. The DNA of the CDR3 is TGTGCCAGCAGTTACTCGATGGTAGGGGATCAGCCCCAGCATTTT.

The V call is TRBV7-3, the J call TRBJ1-1, with 7 bases matching TRBD1. The germline gives CDR1 SGHTA, CDR2 FQGTGA. J was trimmed by 1 base and V by 5 bases; bases with no gene match: 7. CDR3 length: 15 amino acids. The CDR3 DNA reads as TGTGCCAGCAGCCCCGAGACAGGGAAGAACACTGAAGCTTTCTTT. This encodes CASSPETGKNTEAFF.

The rearrangement uses TRBV4-1 and TRBJ1-3; D unresolved. The CDR3 has 13 residues. The germline CDR1 and CDR2 sequences are MGHRA and YSYEKL. The germline V and J ends were trimmed by 0 bases and 4 bases, with 4 bases remaining between them. The CDR3 coding sequence is TGCGCCAGCAGCCAAGACAGGGGAAACACCATATATTTT. This encodes CASSQDRGNTIYF.

The chain's CDR3 is CASSNTAGPNYGYTF. DNA of the CDR3: TGTGCCAGTAGTAATACGGCGGGGCCTAACTATGGCTACACCTTC. The V call is TRBV19, the J call TRBJ1-2; D might be TRBD1 (5 bases). Germline V gene data show CDR1 as LNHDA and CDR2 as SQIVND (reference sequence). The CDR3 consists of 15 residues. Trimming took off 4 bases at V and 0 bases at J, with 12 bases between the two ends.

V and J are TRBV5-1 and TRBJ1-5; no definite D call. This CDR3 contains 13 residues. The germline V gene encodes CDR1 SGHRS and CDR2 YFSETQ. The germline V and J ends were trimmed by 0 bases and 5 bases, with 6 bases remaining between them. The CDR3, as DNA: TGCGCCAGCAGCTTGGAGCGTGATCAGCCCCAGCATTTT. Translation gives CASSLERDQPQHF.

This clone turned up a few times. This chain joins TRBV9 and TRBJ2-3, with D perhaps matching TRBD2 (5 bases). Between the trimmed V and J ends, which lost 6 bases and 1 base, there was a span of 12 bases. This CDR3 is 14 amino acids long. Germline V gives CDR1 SGDLS, CDR2 YYNGEE. The CDR3 DNA follows: TGTGCCAGCAACTTTGGAGGAGGCACAGATACGCAGTATTTT. It yields the protein CASNFGGGTDTQYF.

This clone was counted only a few times. V and J are TRBV5-1 and TRBJ1-1; possibly TRBD1 for D (5 bases). V shed 4 bases and J shed 7 bases, with 14 bases lying between them. The CDR3 runs to 13 residues. Germline CDR1 is SGHRS and CDR2 is YFSETQ. The chain's CDR3 is CASSPLSQGEAFF. The CDR3 nucleotides read TGCGCCAGCAGCCCCCTCTCCCAGGGTGAAGCTTTCTTT.

The rearrangement joins TRBV4-1 to TRBJ2-2; 9 nucleotides line up with TRBD2. The CDR3 covers 14 residues. Germline trimming cut 5 bases from V and 7 bases from J; bases unmatched to any gene: 5. The germline V gene encodes CDR1 MGHRA and CDR2 YSYEKL. The CDR3 DNA follows: TGCGCCAGCAGCTTAGCGGGAGAAGGCGGGGAGCTGTTTTTT. Translated: CASSLAGEGGELFF.

There are a few counts of this clone. The chain carries TRBV6-1 and TRBJ1-1, with D possibly matching TRBD1 (6 bases). V was clipped by 6 bases and J by 3 bases, with 8 bases between them. Germline CDR1 and CDR2: MNHNS and SASEGT. This CDR3 comprises 12 residues. The CDR3 DNA reads TGTGCCAGCAGGGCAGGGGACACTGAAGCTTTCTTT. This translates into CASRAGDTEAFF.

This clone is a singleton in its sample. V and J are TRBV18 and TRBJ2-7; the D gene is possibly TRBD2 (6 bases). Germline V CDR1 and CDR2: KGHSH, LQKENI. The length of the CDR3 is 17 residues. V was cut by 0 bases and J by 0 bases, with 15 bases left in between. The CDR3 here is CASSPPVRSGPSYEQYF. DNA of the CDR3: TGTGCCAGCTCACCACCGGTGAGAAGCGGGCCCTCCTACGAGCAGTACTTC.

The J gene is TRBJ2-1, the V gene TRBV10-1; 10 bases are a match to TRBD2. CDR1 is WNHNN and CDR2 is SYGVQD in the germline V gene (reference sequence). CDR3 length: 15 residues. Unmatched junction bases numbered 6, after V lost 6 bases and J lost 4 bases. The CDR3 DNA reads TGCGCCAGCAGGGGACTAGCGATCAAATACAATGAGCAGTTCTTC. Translating gives CASRGLAIKYNEQFF.